These 20 T cell receptor beta chains share one sample of origin, sequenced in a study of blood T cell repertoires in COVID-19. TCRdb's table, derived via immunoSEQ multiplex PCR, lists solely in-frame clones and lacks some. The sample has tens of thousands of clones; 75% to 90% are singletons. Sequencing input: peripheral blood. Receptor source: a man aged 60 to 69 with acute or convalescent COVID-19.

The chain has TRBV5-1 and TRBJ2-3; D gene uncertain. V was clipped by 2 bases and J by 5 bases, with 9 bases between them. Germline CDR1 reads SGHRS; CDR2 reads YFSETQ. This CDR3 contains 13 residues. This chain's CDR3 is CASSLVAVDTQYF. The CDR3, as DNA: TGCGCCAGCAGCTTAGTCGCGGTAGATACGCAGTATTTT.

V usage is TRBV3-1 (or the pseudogene TRBV3-2) and J usage is TRBJ1-2; TRBD1 matches at 7 bases. Trimming at V came to 3 bases and at J to 6 bases, leaving 10 bases not matched to a gene. The V gene's germline CDR1 is LGHDT and CDR2 YNNKEL (reference sequence). The CDR3 is made up of 15 amino acids. The CDR3 DNA is TGTGCCAGCAGCCATTACACAGGGGCCCGGAATGGCTACACCTTC. It yields the protein CASSHYTGARNGYTF.

Worth noting for this clone: Distinct nucleotide sequences in the sample also encode this CDR3. CDR3 in amino acids: CASSPSRGPYEQYF. CDR3 nucleotide sequence: TGTGCCAGCAGCCCCTCGCGGGGCCCCTACGAGCAGTACTTC. The genes are TRBV27 and TRBJ2-7, with D perhaps matching TRBD2 (6 bases). CDR1 and CDR2 (germline): MNHEY, SMNVEV (reference sequence). Trimming pared 6 bases from V and 2 bases from J, leaving 14 bases between. The CDR3 contains 14 residues.

The chain joins TRBV19 to TRBJ2-4, with D perhaps TRBD1 (6 bases). V dropped 5 bases and J dropped 0 bases, with 8 bases sitting between them. Germline V gives CDR1 LNHDA, CDR2 SQIVND (reference sequence). The CDR3 consists of 14 residues. In DNA, the CDR3 is TGTGCCAGTAGTGAGGACAGAGCCAAAAACATTCAGTACTTC. Residues: CASSEDRAKNIQYF.

The chain employs TRBV5-6 and TRBJ2-1; 7 bases match TRBD1. The CDR3 totals 13 residues. The ends lost 6 bases at V and 7 bases at J; junction bases unmatched: 7. Germline values: CDR1 SGHDT, CDR2 YYEEEE. This CDR3 is CASIRDSLNEQFF. CDR3 in DNA: TGTGCCAGCATTCGGGACAGCTTAAATGAGCAGTTCTTC.

This chain connects TRBV9 to TRBJ2-1; D gene uncertain. CDR1 SGDLS and CDR2 YYNGEE come from the germline V gene. Deletions cut 0 bases from V and 3 bases from J, with 10 bases between. The CDR3 is 15 amino acids. The CDR3 here is CASSVAGRNYNEQFF. Here the CDR3 DNA reads TGTGCCAGCAGCGTAGCTGGCAGGAACTACAATGAGCAGTTCTTC.

V gene TRBV7-3 combines with J gene TRBJ2-1, with D perhaps TRBD2 (5 bases). The V gene lost 5 bases and the J gene lost 2 bases, with 16 bases spanning the gap. The CDR3 is made up of 16 amino acids. Germline loops: CDR1 SGHTA, CDR2 FQGTGA. Written as DNA, the CDR3 is TGTGCCAGCAGCCCCACGCGGACTGGAACCTACAATGAGCAGTTCTTC. Residues: CASSPTRTGTYNEQFF.

The chain couples TRBV7-2 to TRBJ1-5; 7 bases match TRBD1. J lost 4 bases, V lost 0 bases, and 6 bases had no gene match. The CDR3 runs 16 residues. Germline loops: CDR1 SGHTA, CDR2 FQGNSA. CDR3 protein: CASSLANRGSNQPQHF. The CDR3 DNA reads TGTGCCAGCAGCTTAGCGAACAGGGGTAGTAATCAGCCCCAGCATTTT.

This sequence joins TRBV19 and TRBJ2-6; no reliable D call. Germline lookup yields CDR1 LNHDA and CDR2 SQIVND (reference sequence). The CDR3 totals 14 residues. Deletions cut 5 bases from V and 5 bases from J, with 10 bases between. CDR3 bases: TGTGCCAGTAGTCCTGTTACTCGGGCCAACGTCCTGACTTTC. Translated, it gives CASSPVTRANVLTF.

The chain combines TRBV6-2 or TRBV6-3 with TRBJ2-7, with 10 bases fitting TRBD1. Germline lookup yields CDR1 MNHEY and CDR2 SVGEGT. J gave up 10 bases and V 2 bases, and 11 bases lay outside the gene matches. CDR3 length equals 15 residues. CDR3 in DNA: TGTGCCAGCAGTTACACACCCGGGACAGGGGCTCTCCAGTACTTC. Protein product: CASSYTPGTGALQYF.

This clone has a single count. The rearrangement links TRBV29-1 to TRBJ2-1, with 12 bases aligning to TRBD2. The trim removed 4 bases at V and 4 bases at J, leaving 8 bases unmatched. CDR1 SQVTM and CDR2 ANQGSEA come from the germline V gene. There are 16 residues in the CDR3. CDR3 protein: CSVVPVLAGGYNEQFF. CDR3 coding DNA: TGCAGCGTTGTACCTGTACTAGCGGGAGGTTACAATGAGCAGTTCTTC.

This rearrangement joins TRBV30 to TRBJ2-3; D is unclear. The V end lost 1 base, the J end lost 6 bases, and 14 bases lay between the germline ends. Germline values: CDR1 GTSNPN, CDR2 SVGIG (reference sequence). This CDR3 comprises 14 residues. The CDR3 sequence: CAWSGTQWADTQYF. The CDR3 DNA reads as TGTGCCTGGAGTGGAACCCAATGGGCGGATACGCAGTATTTT. Full variable domain (rest looked up from reference TRBV30 and TRBJ2-3): SQTIHQWPATLVQPVGSPLSLECTVEGTSNPNLYWYRQAAGRGLQLLFYSVGIGQISSEVPQNLSASRPQDRQFILSSKKLLLSDSGFYLCAWSGTQWADTQYFGPGTRLTVL.

CDR3 residues: CASSQLLQGRVGYTF. CDR3 in DNA: TGTGCCAGCAGCCAATTACTACAGGGGCGAGTTGGCTACACCTTC. V usage is TRBV3-1 (or the pseudogene TRBV3-2) and J usage is TRBJ1-2; TRBD1 matches 7 bases. Unmatched junction bases numbered 10, after V lost 2 bases and J lost 7 bases. Germline values: CDR1 LGHDT, CDR2 YNNKEL (reference sequence). The CDR3 covers 15 residues.

This chain uses TRBV18 with TRBJ2-3, with TRBD1 identical over 10 bases. Germline-derived CDR1 and CDR2 are KGHSH and LQKENI. J gave up 1 base and V 3 bases, and 7 bases lay outside the gene matches. This CDR3 has 17 residues. The CDR3 DNA sequence: TGTGCCAGCTCACCGCCGACAGGGGGCAGGGGCACAGATACGCAGTATTTT. As protein: CASSPPTGGRGTDTQYF.

The chain recombines TRBV15 with TRBJ2-7; 9 bases map to TRBD1. The germline gives CDR1 LNHNV, CDR2 YYDKDF (reference sequence). Losses at the gene ends were 0 bases for V and 3 bases for J; bases not matched to a gene: 18. The CDR3 is 20 amino acids. The CDR3 DNA follows: TGTGCCACCAGCAGAGATAGGGACAGGGTTAGTCCACTTTACGTCTACGAGCAGTACTTC. Its protein is CATSRDRDRVSPLYVYEQYF.

V and J are TRBV7-3 and TRBJ1-2; a weak D match, TRBD1 (6 bases). V shed 5 bases and J shed 7 bases, with 14 bases lying between them. This CDR3 has 13 amino acids. Germline CDR1 and CDR2: SGHTA and FQGTGA. The CDR3 spells CASSTRTDGGYTF. For the CDR3, the DNA is TGTGCCAGCAGCACCCGGACAGACGGTGGCTACACCTTC.

The CDR3: CASSPTSGPYEQYF. CDR3 DNA sequence: TGCGCCAGCAGCCCGACTAGCGGGCCCTACGAGCAGTACTTC. The V call is TRBV5-1, the J call TRBJ2-7; 10 positions match TRBD2. The CDR3 loop spans 14 amino acids. Germline V gene sequence: CDR1 SGHRS, CDR2 YFSETQ. After removal of 4 bases from V and 2 bases from J, the junction contained 3 bases not matched to a gene.

The rearrangement joins TRBV5-1 to TRBJ2-2; 8 bases map to TRBD2. The CDR3 consists of 19 residues. Germline V gene sequence: CDR1 SGHRS, CDR2 YFSETQ. The V and J ends lost 2 bases and 0 bases, in that order; junction bases with no gene match: 12. The CDR3 reads CASSFWSGGATPNTGELFF. The CDR3, as DNA: TGCGCCAGCAGCTTCTGGTCGGGGGGGGCCACGCCGAACACCGGGGAGCTGTTTTTT. The variable domain in full, completed from reference TRBV5-1 and TRBJ2-2, reads KAGVTQTPRYLIKTRGQQVTLSCSPISGHRSVSWYQQTPGQGLQFLFEYFSETQRNKGNFPGRFSGRQFSNSRSEMNVSTLELGDSALYLCASSFWSGGATPNTGELFFGEGSRLTVL.

The chain recombines TRBV6-2 or TRBV6-3 with TRBJ1-1; the D is unclear. V was cut by 5 bases and J by 4 bases, with 14 bases left in between. The CDR3 totals 14 residues. Germline CDR1 MNHEY, CDR2 SVGEGT. The CDR3 DNA is TGTGCCAGCAGTCCCCTCCCGGTTACCACTGAAGCTTTCTTT. This sequence encodes CASSPLPVTTEAFF.

The chain links TRBV5-5 to TRBJ1-3; D possibly corresponds to TRBD1 (5 bases). The V end was cut by 0 bases, the J end by 1 base, with 8 bases between. CDR3 length: 15 amino acids. The germline CDR1 and CDR2 sequences are SGHKS and YYEKEE (reference sequence). This CDR3 is CASSLVAGSGNTIYF. The DNA of the CDR3 is TGTGCCAGCAGCTTGGTGGCAGGGTCTGGAAACACCATATATTTT.